The 27 T cell receptor beta chains in this list originate from one sample, sequenced in a study of vaccination effects on CD4 cells after COVID-19. Peptide-pool stimulation followed by sequencing identified expanded antigen-specific CD4+ clonotypes in the ViraFEST assay. Isolation of CD4+ T cells took place after about 10 days of culture. Testing of the vaccine recipients showed negative nucleocapsid antibodies and no prior SARS-CoV-2 infection. Sequencing was performed with immunoSEQ multiplex PCR; in TCRdb, only in-frame clones are kept and a portion is missing. The sample shows 20,000 to 30,000 clones, over 60% of them seen only once. Their recognized antigens are unknown. The sequenced sample was CD4+ T cells from PBMCs cultured with HCoV-NL63 spike peptides, obtained before COVID-19 vaccination. Every receptor here comes from a human donor who received a COVID-19 vaccine.

The rearrangement joins TRBV19 to TRBJ2-7, with a weak D call TRBD2 (6 bases). CDR3 length: 12 amino acids. Deletions cut 3 bases from V and 3 bases from J, with 6 bases between. The V gene's germline CDR1 is LNHDA and CDR2 SQIVND (reference sequence). CDR3 region: CASSMGGYEQYF. The CDR3 DNA reads TGTGCCAGTAGTATGGGGGGCTACGAGCAGTACTTC.

The chain uses TRBV19 and TRBJ2-7; D is tentatively TRBD1 or TRBD2 (7 bases each). The V end was cut by 4 bases, the J end by 2 bases, with 12 bases between. The germline V gene has CDR1 LNHDA and CDR2 SQIVND (reference sequence). This CDR3 spans 14 amino acids. This CDR3 reads CASSNRGGTYEQYF. Here the CDR3 DNA reads TGTGCCAGTAGTAACAGGGGAGGGACCTACGAGCAGTACTTC. Complete variable domain (other parts from reference TRBV19 and TRBJ2-7): DGGITQSPKYLFRKEGQNVTLSCEQNLNHDAMYWYRQDPGQGLRLIYYSQIVNDFQKGDIAEGYSVSREKKESFPLTVTSAQKNPTAFYLCASSNRGGTYEQYFGPGTRLTVT.

CDR3 nucleotide sequence: TGTGCCAGCAGTTACCCTCCGTGGTCTAGCGGGGGGGTGGTTTACAATGAGCAGTTCTTC. It codes for CASSYPPWSSGGVVYNEQFF. This chain connects TRBV6-2 or TRBV6-3 to TRBJ2-1, with 12 positions matching TRBD2. Unmatched junction bases numbered 15, after V lost 2 bases and J lost 4 bases. Germline V CDR1 and CDR2: MNHEY, SVGEGT. The CDR3 is 20 amino acids.

The rearrangement joins TRBV30 to TRBJ1-2; D gene unclear. V lost 0 bases, J lost 4 bases, and 3 bases lay in between. This CDR3 comprises 11 residues. Germline V gives CDR1 GTSNPN, CDR2 SVGIG (reference sequence). Here the CDR3 reads CAWSVGYGYTF. The CDR3, as DNA: TGTGCCTGGAGTGTGGGCTATGGCTACACCTTC.

This clone has just one count. The chain joins TRBV20-1 to TRBJ1-1; D not certain. Trimming took 3 bases from V and 0 from J, leaving 14 bases between them. Germline V gene lookup returns CDR1 DFQATT and CDR2 SNEGSKA (reference sequence). CDR3 length: 15 amino acids. CDR3 sequence reads: CSASFYSGLNTEAFF. The CDR3 coding sequence is TGCAGTGCTAGTTTCTACTCCGGGTTGAACACTGAAGCTTTCTTT.

This chain joins TRBV5-5 and TRBJ2-1; 13 bases line up with TRBD2. Germline CDR1 reads SGHKS; CDR2 reads YYEKEE (reference sequence). The CDR3 contains 16 residues. V lost 4 bases, J lost 7 bases, and 8 bases stayed unmatched. CDR3 sequence reads: CASSMQLAGGSNEQFF. In DNA form, the CDR3 reads TGTGCCAGCAGCATGCAACTAGCGGGGGGGTCGAATGAGCAGTTCTTC.

This clone was observed once. The chain carries TRBV7-2 and TRBJ2-7, with 11 bases aligning to TRBD2. Losses at the gene ends were 5 bases for V and 6 bases for J; bases not matched to a gene: 6. The V gene's germline CDR1 is SGHTA and CDR2 FQGNSA. The CDR3 sequence is 14 residues long. In DNA form, the CDR3 reads TGTGCCAGCAGCCTTACTAGCGGGAGTGGCGAGCAGTACTTC. It encodes CASSLTSGSGEQYF.

The J gene is TRBJ1-4, the V gene TRBV14, with 7 positions matching TRBD1. Losses at the gene ends were 0 bases for V and 8 bases for J; bases not matched to a gene: 9. The CDR3 spans 16 residues. The germline V gene has CDR1 SGHDN and CDR2 FVKESK. DNA of the CDR3: TGTGCCAGCAGCCAAGACCTCAGGGGGAGTCGGGAAAAACTGTTTTTT. Its translation is CASSQDLRGSREKLFF.

This clone was picked up one time. The chain employs TRBV10-1 and TRBJ2-7; tentatively, D is TRBD2 (5 bases). The CDR3 is 15 amino acids. Germline V gives CDR1 WNHNN, CDR2 SYGVQD (reference sequence). Trimming stripped 2 bases from V and 1 base from J, with 12 bases between. The CDR3 reads CASSELSSVSYEQYF. DNA for the CDR3: TGCGCCAGCAGTGAGCTTAGTAGCGTATCCTACGAGCAGTACTTC.

This clone appeared a few times. The rearrangement uses TRBV2 and TRBJ1-1, with 7 nucleotides matching TRBD1. This CDR3 contains 14 residues. V was clipped by 6 bases and J by 3 bases; unmatched bases: 7. Germline CDR1 is SNHLY and CDR2 is FYNNEI. The CDR3 loop reads CASRRQGRDTEAFF. The CDR3 DNA is TGTGCCAGCAGACGACAGGGAAGGGACACTGAAGCTTTCTTT.

The V gene is TRBV5-4, the J gene TRBJ1-3; TRBD1 agrees at 12 bases. CDR1 is SGHNT, CDR2 YYREEE, per germline (reference sequence). The CDR3 has 15 amino acids. With 4 bases clipped from V and 8 bases from J, the junction kept 7 bases outside the gene matches. The CDR3 reads CASSILGQGADTIYF. CDR3 sequence (DNA): TGTGCCAGCAGCATCTTGGGACAGGGGGCAGACACCATATATTTT.

This clone showed up just a few times. The chain links TRBV18 to TRBJ2-7; 10 nucleotides align to TRBD2. This CDR3 is built from 16 residues. V was pared by 4 bases and J by 2 bases, with 8 bases of the junction left unmatched. Germline CDR1 reads KGHSH; CDR2 reads LQKENI. The CDR3 DNA is TGTGCCAGCTCACGTGCCTCTAGCGGGAGTCCCTACGAGCAGTACTTC. As protein: CASSRASSGSPYEQYF.

The chain couples TRBV10-1 to TRBJ1-2, with 9 bases lining up with TRBD1. Germline loops: CDR1 WNHNN, CDR2 SYGVQD (reference sequence). With 5 bases clipped from V and 5 bases from J, the junction kept 9 bases outside the gene matches. The CDR3 has 15 amino acids. As DNA, the CDR3 is TGCGCCAGCAGTCCGGGACAGGGAGGATTATATGGCTACACCTTC. Encoded protein: CASSPGQGGLYGYTF.

CDR3 bases: TGTGCCAGCAGCTCCACTACAGGGGCAGATACGCAGTATTTT. This sequence encodes CASSSTTGADTQYF. This chain connects TRBV6-5 to TRBJ2-3; 7 bases map to TRBD1. Germline assignment: CDR1 MNHEY and CDR2 SVGAGI. The CDR3 length is 14 residues. Trimming at V came to 6 bases and at J to 4 bases, leaving 7 bases not matched to a gene.

The chain employs TRBV3-1 (or the pseudogene TRBV3-2) and TRBJ2-5, with D possibly TRBD2 on 6 matching bases. CDR3 size: 16 residues. V lost 1 base and J 5 bases, leaving 17 bases between the germline ends. CDR1 LGHDT and CDR2 YNNKEL come from the germline V gene (reference sequence). The DNA of the CDR3 is TGTGCCAGCAGCCAAGTTGGCGGGAACGGTTGGGAGACCCAGTACTTC. As protein: CASSQVGGNGWETQYF.

J is TRBJ1-5 and V is TRBV6-5; D gene ambiguous. The V gene's germline CDR1 is MNHEY and CDR2 SVGAGI. The V gene lost 7 bases and the J gene lost 0 bases, with 10 bases spanning the gap. The CDR3 is made up of 14 amino acids. The CDR3 sequence: CASTSQDSNQPQHF. CDR3 nucleotides: TGTGCCAGCACCTCTCAGGATAGCAATCAGCCCCAGCATTTT.

This clone was seen a few times. The rearrangement uses TRBV7-2 and TRBJ2-5, with D perhaps TRBD1 (6 bases). Trimming left V 6 bases short and J 5 bases short, with 16 bases between. The CDR3 runs 14 residues. Germline V CDR1 and CDR2: SGHTA, FQGNSA. CDR3 protein: CASSRGGFGETQYF. For the CDR3, the DNA is TGTGCCAGCAGTCGAGGGGGATTTGGGGAGACCCAGTACTTC.

This clone occurred once. The rearrangement uses TRBV5-4 and TRBJ2-5; D remains unclear. V lost 2 bases to trimming and J lost 4 bases, with 12 bases between them. CDR3 length: 14 residues. Germline V CDR1 and CDR2: SGHNT, YYREEE (reference sequence). The CDR3 spells CASSFGGERETQYF. In DNA form, the CDR3 reads TGTGCCAGCAGCTTCGGTGGGGAACGAGAGACCCAGTACTTC.

The rearrangement uses TRBV7-6 and TRBJ2-7; 8 bases line up with TRBD2. The germline V gene has CDR1 SGHVS and CDR2 FNYEAQ. The CDR3 length is 15 residues. Unmatched junction bases numbered 7, after V lost 4 bases and J lost 2 bases. CDR3 coding DNA: TGTGCCAGCAGCTCAGCGGGGGAGGTTGCCTACGAGCAGTACTTC. Its protein product is CASSSAGEVAYEQYF.

This chain links TRBV3-1 (or the pseudogene TRBV3-2) with TRBJ1-3; D perhaps matches TRBD1 (6 bases). The CDR3 totals 16 residues. The germline V gene encodes CDR1 LGHDT and CDR2 YNNKEL (reference sequence). The V and J ends lost 4 bases and 4 bases respectively, with 17 bases between them. CDR3 in DNA: TGTGCCAGCAGCCTTACTAAACAGGGTTGGGGAAACACCATATATTTT. This gives the protein CASSLTKQGWGNTIYF.

The chain employs TRBV27 and TRBJ2-2; the D gene is possibly TRBD2 (6 bases). Germline values: CDR1 MNHEY, CDR2 SMNVEV (reference sequence). The length of the CDR3 is 15 residues. V dropped 2 bases and J dropped 4 bases, with 11 bases sitting between them. In DNA form, the CDR3 reads TGTGCCAGCAGTTTAGGAGGGACGGTCACCGGGGAGCTGTTTTTT. This gives the protein CASSLGGTVTGELFF.

The rearrangement links TRBV15 to TRBJ1-5; unclear D gene. This CDR3 comprises 15 residues. Germline values: CDR1 LNHNV, CDR2 YYDKDF (reference sequence). V was trimmed by 0 bases and J by 2 bases, leaving 8 bases between them. DNA of the CDR3: TGTGCCACCAGCAGAGATCCGGGTGGCAATCAGCCCCAGCATTTT. This sequence encodes CATSRDPGGNQPQHF.

The gene calls are TRBV5-1 and TRBJ2-3; D ambiguous. This CDR3 spans 14 amino acids. Germline V CDR1 and CDR2: SGHRS, YFSETQ. V was pared by 0 bases and J by 4 bases, with 9 bases between. CDR3 DNA: TGCGCCAGCAGCTTGGGAGAGTACCCAGATACGCAGTATTTT. Protein sequence: CASSLGEYPDTQYF.

The V call is TRBV4-2, the J call TRBJ2-2; the D gene could be TRBD1 or TRBD2 (6 bases each). This CDR3 has 19 amino acids. In germline, CDR1 is LGHNA, CDR2 YNFKEQ. The V end lost 1 base, the J end lost 0 bases, and 18 bases lay between the germline ends. CDR3 amino acids: CASSQGGLGGLANTGELFF. CDR3 nucleotide sequence: TGTGCCAGCAGCCAAGGGGGACTGGGGGGCCTCGCGAACACCGGGGAGCTGTTTTTT.

This rearrangement joins TRBV5-6 to TRBJ1-5, with a weak D call TRBD1 (5 bases). The CDR3 totals 15 residues. Trimming cost V 4 bases and J 10 bases, with 21 bases left between them. CDR1 SGHDT and CDR2 YYEEEE come from the germline V gene. The CDR3 coding sequence is TGTGCCAGCAGCGATATAAGGGACCCGGGGTTACCCCAGCATTTT. It is translated as CASSDIRDPGLPQHF.

As DNA, the CDR3 is TGCGCCAGCAGCTTGGGACTAGCGGGGGTGAGCACAGATACGCAGTATTTT. It yields the protein CASSLGLAGVSTDTQYF. The chain recombines TRBV5-1 with TRBJ2-3, with 12 bases identical to TRBD2. V lost 0 bases, J lost 0 bases, and 2 bases stayed unmatched. Per the germline V gene, CDR1 is SGHRS and CDR2 is YFSETQ. This CDR3 contains 17 residues. Based on the CDR3 plus reference TRBV5-1 and TRBJ2-3, the full variable domain is KAGVTQTPRYLIKTRGQQVTLSCSPISGHRSVSWYQQTPGQGLQFLFEYFSETQRNKGNFPGRFSGRQFSNSRSEMNVSTLELGDSALYLCASSLGLAGVSTDTQYFGPGTRLTVL.

This chain connects TRBV30 to TRBJ1-3, with a weak D call TRBD1 (6 bases). The CDR3 length is 14 residues. V lost 4 bases, J lost 4 bases, and 14 bases lay in between. The germline CDR1 and CDR2 sequences are GTSNPN and SVGIG (reference sequence). Written as DNA, the CDR3 is TGTGCCTGGAAAATACAGGGTCAGGGAAACACCATATATTTT. It yields the protein CAWKIQGQGNTIYF.